This TCR beta chain was retrieved from a study of cytomegalovirus exposure and HLA in healthy donors. Background on the study: Among some 400 genotyped donors, about 85% fell in the Caucasian-associated ancestry cluster.

13 Jbeta primers and 60 Vbeta primers were used for the PCR. Per the authors' pipeline: Later reanalysis found 70 million to 95 million unique TCR beta chains, about 10 million of them shared. Clones were sequenced by immunoSEQ multiplex PCR, and TCRdb holds only the in-frame ones, with some missing. V, J and clone size were drawn from that table, and D and trimming were deduced from the DNA. The sample has about 190,000 clones; about nine tenths are singletons. Germline trimming cut 7 bases from V and 11 bases from J; bases unmatched to any gene: 11. This CDR3 is built from 13 residues. The V gene's germline CDR1 is SNHLY and CDR2 FYNNEI. Study-wide results and limits: As a later analysis showed, a missense DCLRE1C variant was linked to trimming of TCR beta V- and J-genes.

A remark on this clone: Its matching antigen is unknown.

The chain joins TRBV2 to TRBJ1-5; TRBD1 agrees at 7 bases. The TCR was taken from a man aged 25-45 years in good health and CMV-seronegative. Source material: PBMCs. The chain's CDR3 is CASKSGGPTAQHF. In DNA, the CDR3 is TGTGCCAGCAAATCAGGGGGACCTACGGCCCAGCATTTT.